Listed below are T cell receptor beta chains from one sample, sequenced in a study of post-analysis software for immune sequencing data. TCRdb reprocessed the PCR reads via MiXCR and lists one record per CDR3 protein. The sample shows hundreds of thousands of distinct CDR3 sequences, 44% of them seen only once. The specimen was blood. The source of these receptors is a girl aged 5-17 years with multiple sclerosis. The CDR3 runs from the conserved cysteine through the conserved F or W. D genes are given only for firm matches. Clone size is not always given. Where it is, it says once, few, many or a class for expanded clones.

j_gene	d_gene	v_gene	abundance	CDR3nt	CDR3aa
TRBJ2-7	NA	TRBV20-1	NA	TGCAGTGCTAGAGATTTGGGCGGCTCCTACGAGCAGTACTTC	CSARDLGGSYEQYF
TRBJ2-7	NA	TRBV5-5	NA	TGTGCCAGCAGCTCCGGGACACTTGCCTACGAGCAGTACTTC	CASSSGTLAYEQYF
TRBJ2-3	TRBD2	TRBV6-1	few	TGTGCCAGCACGAAGCGGGGGGCTTCTGATACGCAGTATTTT	CASTKRGASDTQYF
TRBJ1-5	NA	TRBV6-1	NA	TGTGCCAGCAGTGATGGGCCCGGTAGCAATCAGCCCCAGCATTTT	CASSDGPGSNQPQHF
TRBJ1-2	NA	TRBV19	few	TGTGCCAGTACCTCGACAGATACCTATGGCTACACCTTC	CASTSTDTYGYTF
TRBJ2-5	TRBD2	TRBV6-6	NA	TGTGCCAGCAGTGCCCGACTAGCGGGGGCAGAGACCCAGTACTTC	CASSARLAGAETQYF
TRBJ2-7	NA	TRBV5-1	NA	TGCGCCAGCAGCTTGAGGTTTGACGACGAGCAGTACTTC	CASSLRFDDEQYF
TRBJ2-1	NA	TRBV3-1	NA	TGTGCCAGCAGCCAAGGGCTCAGCGCAAATTTAAATGAGCAGTTCTTC	CASSQGLSANLNEQFF
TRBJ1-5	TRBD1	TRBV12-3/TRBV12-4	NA	TGTGCCAGCAGCGGCAGCGGTCTGGGGACAGCACAGCCCCAGCATTTT	CASSGSGLGTAQPQHF
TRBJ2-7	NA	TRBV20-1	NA	TGCAGTGCAAGTCGGGTAGACAGGAGCTCCTACGAGCAGTACTTC	CSASRVDRSSYEQYF
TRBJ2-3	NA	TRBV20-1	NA	TGCAGTGCTAGCGGGACCCTCACAGATACGCAGTATTTT	CSASGTLTDTQYF
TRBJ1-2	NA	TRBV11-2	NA	TGTGCCAGCGGCTTAGACCCCAGTGGAGCGGGGGGCTACACCTTC	CASGLDPSGAGGYTF
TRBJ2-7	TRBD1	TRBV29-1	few	TGCAGCGTTGATCCTGGGGTAAGGGGGCGCGCGGGCGAGCAGTACTTC	CSVDPGVRGRAGEQYF
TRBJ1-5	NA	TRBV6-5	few	TGTGCCAGCAGCCCGGGACACGTCTTTTTCGATCAGCCCCAGCATTTT	CASSPGHVFFDQPQHF
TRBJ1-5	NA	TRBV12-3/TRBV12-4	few	TGTGCCAGCAGTTTCGGCTTCAATCAGCCCCAGCATTTT	CASSFGFNQPQHF
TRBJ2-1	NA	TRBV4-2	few	TGTGCCAGCAGCCCTACCCTGGAGGGCAATGAGCAGTTCTTC	CASSPTLEGNEQFF
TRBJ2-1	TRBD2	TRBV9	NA	TGTGCCAGCAGCGCTAAGCGGGGGTTGTACAATGAGCAGTTCTTC	CASSAKRGLYNEQFF
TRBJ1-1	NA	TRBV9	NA	TGTGCCAGCAGCGTAGGAGAGTCTGAAGCTTTCTTT	CASSVGESEAFF
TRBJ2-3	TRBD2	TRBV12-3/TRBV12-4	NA	TGTGCCAGCAGTTTGGAACTCCCGGGACTAGCGGGAGCAGATGCGCAGTATTTT	CASSLELPGLAGADAQYF
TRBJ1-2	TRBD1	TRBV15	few	TGTGCCACCAGCAGATATTCCGGGACAGGGGACGGCTACACCTTC	CATSRYSGTGDGYTF
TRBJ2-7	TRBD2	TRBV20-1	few	TGCAGTGCTATTACTAGCGGCGAGCAGTACTTC	CSAITSGEQYF
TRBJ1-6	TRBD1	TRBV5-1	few	TGCGCCAGCAGCGAGGGACAGAATAATTCACCCCTCCACTTT	CASSEGQNNSPLHF
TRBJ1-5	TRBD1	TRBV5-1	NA	TGCGCCAGCAGCCCGACAGGGGGATTTGAGCCCCAGCATTTT	CASSPTGGFEPQHF
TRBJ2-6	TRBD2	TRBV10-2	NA	TGCGCCAGCAGTTCAAAGCGGGGCCCCTCTGGGGCCAACGTCCTGACTTTC	CASSSKRGPSGANVLTF
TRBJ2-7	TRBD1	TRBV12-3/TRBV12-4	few	TGTGCCAGCAGTTCTATCGGTGGGCAGGGGGCTGGGGAGCAGTACTTC	CASSSIGGQGAGEQYF
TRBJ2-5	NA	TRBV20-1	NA	TGCAGTGCTAGAGATGCGGGCGGGCTACAAGAGACCCAGTACTTC	CSARDAGGLQETQYF
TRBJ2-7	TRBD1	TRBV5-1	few	TGCGCCAGCAGGGACCGACAGGGCTACGAGCAGTACTTC	CASRDRQGYEQYF
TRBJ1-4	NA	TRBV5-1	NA	TGCGCCAGCAGCCAAGTCGACGGGAATGGAAAACTGTTTTTT	CASSQVDGNGKLFF
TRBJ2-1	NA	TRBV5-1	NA	TGCGCCAGCAGCTTGGATTCACTAGGGAATGAGCAGTTCTTC	CASSLDSLGNEQFF
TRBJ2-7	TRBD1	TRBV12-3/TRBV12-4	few	TGTGCCAGCACCCGGACAGGGAGCTCCTACGAGCAGTACTTC	CASTRTGSSYEQYF
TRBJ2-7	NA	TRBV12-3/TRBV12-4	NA	TGTGCCAGCAGTCCAAACCCGGGACCCAGCTCCTACGAGCAGTACTTC	CASSPNPGPSSYEQYF
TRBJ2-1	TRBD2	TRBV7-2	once	TGTGCCAGCAGCACTCGGACTAGCGGTTACTACAATGAGCAGTTCTTC	CASSTRTSGYYNEQFF
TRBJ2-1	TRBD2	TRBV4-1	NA	TGCGCCAGCAGCCAAGGGGAGGGAGGCCCTGCATGGAAGTTCTTC	CASSQGEGGPAWKFF
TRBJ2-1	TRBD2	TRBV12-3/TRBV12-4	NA	TGTGCCAGCAGCGACCGGGACTACGCCCCGGAGCAGTTCTTC	CASSDRDYAPEQFF
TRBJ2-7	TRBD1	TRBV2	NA	TGTGCCAGCAGACTAAGGGGGACAGGGTACTACGAGCAGTACTTC	CASRLRGTGYYEQYF
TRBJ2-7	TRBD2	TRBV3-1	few	TGTGCCAGCAGCGATACGACTAGCGCCTACGAGCAGTACTTC	CASSDTTSAYEQYF
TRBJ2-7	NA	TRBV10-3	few	TGTGCCACCGAGAACAGGGACAACGAGCAGTACTTC	CATENRDNEQYF
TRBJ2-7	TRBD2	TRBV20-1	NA	TGCAGTGCGCTTCATGGACTAGTTGGCGAGCAGTACTTC	CSALHGLVGEQYF
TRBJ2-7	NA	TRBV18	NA	TGTGCCAGCCAAACGAGCCAGAGCTCCTACGAGCAGTACTTC	CASQTSQSSYEQYF
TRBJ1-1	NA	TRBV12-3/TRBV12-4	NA	TGTGCCAGCAGTTTCGCAGGAGATGAAGCTTTCTTT	CASSFAGDEAFF
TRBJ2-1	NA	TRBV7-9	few	TGTGCCAGCAGCTTAATATCTGGGGGGCGATCCTACAATGAGCAGTTCTTC	CASSLISGGRSYNEQFF
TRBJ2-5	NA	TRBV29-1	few	TGCAGCGTTGGGGTGGGAGAGACCCAGTACTTC	CSVGVGETQYF
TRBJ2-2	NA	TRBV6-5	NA	TGTGCCAGCAGTTACTTCAGAACCGGGGAGCTGTTTTTT	CASSYFRTGELFF
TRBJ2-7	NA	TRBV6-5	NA	TGTGCCAGCAGCCGACCCCTAGCGTCCGAGCAGTACTTC	CASSRPLASEQYF
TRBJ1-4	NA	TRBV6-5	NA	TGTGCCAGCAGTTACTCGATTTCGGGACGGAATGAAAAACTGTTTTTT	CASSYSISGRNEKLFF
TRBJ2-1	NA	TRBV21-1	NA	TGTGCCAGCAGCAAAGGTAGCGGGGGGGCGTCGTTCTATGAGCAGTTCTTC	CASSKGSGGASFYEQFF
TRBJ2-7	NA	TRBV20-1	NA	TGCAGGGCTTGGGGGCGGTACGAGCAGTACTTC	CRAWGRYEQYF
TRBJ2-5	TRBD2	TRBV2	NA	TGTGCCAGCAGCCGGGGACTAGCGGAGACCCAGTACTTC	CASSRGLAETQYF
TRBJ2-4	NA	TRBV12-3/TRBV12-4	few	TGTGCCAGCAGCCCATATCGGGGGAGCAAAAACATTCAGTACTTC	CASSPYRGSKNIQYF
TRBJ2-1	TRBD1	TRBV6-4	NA	TGTGCCAGCAGGCGGGACAGGGAGGTTGATGAGCAGTTCTTC	CASRRDREVDEQFF
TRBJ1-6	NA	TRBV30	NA	TGTGCCTGGGGTAGGGTTGATTCACCCCTCCACTTT	CAWGRVDSPLHF
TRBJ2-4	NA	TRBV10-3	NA	TGTGCCATCAGTGAGTCGAAACAGGGACCAAACATTCAGTACTTC	CAISESKQGPNIQYF
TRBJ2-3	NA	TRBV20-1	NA	TGCAGTGCGAGGGACGTCCACACAGATACGCAGTATTTT	CSARDVHTDTQYF
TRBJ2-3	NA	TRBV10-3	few	TGTGCCATCAGTGAGACGGACAGAAGCACAGATACGCAGTATTTT	CAISETDRSTDTQYF
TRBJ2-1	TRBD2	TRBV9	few	TGTGCCAGCAGCGCTAGCGGGTTAAATGAGCAGTTCTTC	CASSASGLNEQFF
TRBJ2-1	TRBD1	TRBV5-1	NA	TGCGCCAGCAGCTCAACGACAGGGGGGTACAATGAGCAGTTCTTC	CASSSTTGGYNEQFF
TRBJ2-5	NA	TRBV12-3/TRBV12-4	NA	TGTGCCAGCAGTTTAGATGGCGGCGCTCGGGACTTC	CASSLDGGARDF
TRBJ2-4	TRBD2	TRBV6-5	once	TGTGCCAGCAGTTACTCGAAGGGACTAGCGGGGCCCCTCAAAAACATTCAGTACTTC	CASSYSKGLAGPLKNIQYF
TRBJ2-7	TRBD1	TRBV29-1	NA	TGCAGCGTTGTAGAGACAGGGGGCTCCGAGCAGTACTTC	CSVVETGGSEQYF
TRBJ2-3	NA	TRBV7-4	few	TGTGCCAGCAGCCGACTACTCCGCACAGATACGCAGTATTTT	CASSRLLRTDTQYF